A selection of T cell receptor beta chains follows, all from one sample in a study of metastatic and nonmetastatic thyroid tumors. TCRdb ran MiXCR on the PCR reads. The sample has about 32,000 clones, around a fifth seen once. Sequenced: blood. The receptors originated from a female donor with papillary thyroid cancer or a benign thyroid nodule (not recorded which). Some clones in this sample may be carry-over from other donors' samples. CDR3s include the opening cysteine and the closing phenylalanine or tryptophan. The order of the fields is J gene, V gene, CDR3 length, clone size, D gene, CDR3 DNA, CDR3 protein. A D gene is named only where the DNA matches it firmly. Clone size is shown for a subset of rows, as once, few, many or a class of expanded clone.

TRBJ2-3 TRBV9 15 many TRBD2 TGTGCCAGCAGCCTAGCGGGAGGTATCGCAGATACGCAGTATTTT CASSLAGGIADTQYF
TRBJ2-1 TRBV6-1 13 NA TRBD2 TGTGCCAGCTTAAGCGGGAAGTACAATGAGCAGTTCTTC CASLSGKYNEQFF
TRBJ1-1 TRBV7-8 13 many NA TGTGCCAGCAGCCCGCGGACCAACACTGAAGCTTTCTTT CASSPRTNTEAFF
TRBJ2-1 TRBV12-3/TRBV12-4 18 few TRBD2 TGTGCCAGCAGTTTCCTCCTAGCGGGAGGACGTACCTACAATGAGCAGTTCTTC CASSFLLAGGRTYNEQFF
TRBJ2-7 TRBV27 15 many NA TGTGCCAGCAGTGCAAGGGAACTAGGGGGGTCCGAGCAGTACTTC CASSARELGGSEQYF
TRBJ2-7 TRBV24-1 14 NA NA TGTGCCACCAGTGATCCAGCCTCGGGCTACGAGCAGTACTTC CATSDPASGYEQYF
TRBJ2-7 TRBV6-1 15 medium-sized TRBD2 TGTGCCAGCAGTGAAATAGCGGGGACCTCCTACGAGCAGTACTTC CASSEIAGTSYEQYF
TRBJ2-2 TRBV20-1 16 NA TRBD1 TGCAGTGCTAGAGATTTGACAGGGGGCTTGTCCGGGGAGCTGTTTTTT CSARDLTGGLSGELFF
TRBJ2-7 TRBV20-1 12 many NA TGCAGTGCTAGGGGCGATACCTACGAGCAGTACTTC CSARGDTYEQYF
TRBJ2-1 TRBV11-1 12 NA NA TGTGCCAGCAGCTCCATGGGCTATGAGCAGTTCTTC CASSSMGYEQFF
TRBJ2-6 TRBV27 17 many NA TGTGCCAGCAGCCCCGGGACACACGACCCTGGGGCCAACGTCCTGACTTTC CASSPGTHDPGANVLTF
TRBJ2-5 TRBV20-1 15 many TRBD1 TGCAGTGCTAGAGATGCGACAGGGGGAATTGAGACCCAGTACTTC CSARDATGGIETQYF
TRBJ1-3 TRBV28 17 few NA TGTGCCAGCAGTTCCCCAGCTATCTCGATCTCTGGAAACACCATATATTTT CASSSPAISISGNTIYF
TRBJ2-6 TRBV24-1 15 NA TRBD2 TGTGCCACCAAAGACGGGGGGTCTGGGGCCAACGTCCTGACTTTC CATKDGGSGANVLTF
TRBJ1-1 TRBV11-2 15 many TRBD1 TGTGCCAGCAGCCTCCGGACAGGGGCGGACACTGAAGCTTTCTTT CASSLRTGADTEAFF
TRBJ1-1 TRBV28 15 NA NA TGTGCCAGCAGTTCGTGGCAGGGTACAGGCACTGAAGCTTTCTTT CASSSWQGTGTEAFF
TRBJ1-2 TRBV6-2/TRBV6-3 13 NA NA TGTGCCAGCAGTTACGAAGGCCTCTATGGCTACACCTTC CASSYEGLYGYTF
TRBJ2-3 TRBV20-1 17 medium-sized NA TGCAGTGCTAGACCCCGCGCCGGGCGGATCAACACAGATACGCAGTATTTT CSARPRAGRINTDTQYF
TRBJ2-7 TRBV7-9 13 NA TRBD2 TGTGCCAGCAGCTTACGGGGGGGCTACGAGCAGTACTTC CASSLRGGYEQYF
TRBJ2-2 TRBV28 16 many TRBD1 TGTGCCAGCAGTTTTAGAGAGGGGGCCGGCACCGGGGAGCTGTTTTTT CASSFREGAGTGELFF
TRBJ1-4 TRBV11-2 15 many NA TGTGCCAGCAGCCCGTGGGGGAGAACTAATGAAAAACTGTTTTTT CASSPWGRTNEKLFF
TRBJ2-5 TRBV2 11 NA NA TGTGCCAGCGGTTCCGGGGAGACCCAGTACTTC CASGSGETQYF
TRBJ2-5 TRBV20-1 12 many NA TGCAGTGCTAGTACGGTCCAAGAGACCCAGTACTTC CSASTVQETQYF
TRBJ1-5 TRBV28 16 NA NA TGTGCCAGCAGTTTAATACCGGGTCTAGGCAATCAGCCCCAGCATTTT CASSLIPGLGNQPQHF
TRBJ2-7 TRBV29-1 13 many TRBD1 TGCAGCGTTGAGGGACAGGGCCCCTACGAGCAGTACTTC CSVEGQGPYEQYF
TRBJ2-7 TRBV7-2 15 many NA TGTGCCAGCAGCTTAGCCTCCGGGACAAACTACGAGCAGTACTTC CASSLASGTNYEQYF
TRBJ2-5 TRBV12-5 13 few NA TGTGCTAGTGGCTCGAGGGGCCGGGAGACCCAGTACTTC CASGSRGRETQYF
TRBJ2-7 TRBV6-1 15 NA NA TGTGTCAGCAAGAATGTTGCAGACCACTCCTACGAGCAGTATTTC CVSKNVADHSYEQYF
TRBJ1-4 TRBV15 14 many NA TGTGCCACCACCGCAGAGCCCGGAAGGGAAAAACTGTTTTTT CATTAEPGREKLFF
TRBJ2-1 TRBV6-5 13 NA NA TGTGCCAGCAGTTACTTAGGCAGGAATGAGCAGTTCTTC CASSYLGRNEQFF
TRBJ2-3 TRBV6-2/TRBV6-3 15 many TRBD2 TGTGCCAGCACTAGCGGGGGGGCTAGCACAGATACGCAGTATTTT CASTSGGASTDTQYF
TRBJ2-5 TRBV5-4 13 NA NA TGTGCCAGCAGCTTAGAACCCAAAGAGACCCAGTACTTC CASSLEPKETQYF
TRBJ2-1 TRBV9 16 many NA TGTGCCAGCAGCGTAGGTAGTCAGGGTGGTGTAGATGAGCAGTTCTTC CASSVGSQGGVDEQFF
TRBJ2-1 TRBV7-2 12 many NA TGTGCCAGCAGCTTCACGGCGGGGGAGCAGTTCTTC CASSFTAGEQFF
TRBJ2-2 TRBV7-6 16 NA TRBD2 TGTGCCAGCAGCCCTGGGACTAGCGGACACACCGGGGAGCTGTTTTTT CASSPGTSGHTGELFF
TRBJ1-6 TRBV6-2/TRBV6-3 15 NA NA TGTGCCAGCAGTTACGTTGATAGGGGCAATTCACCCCTCCACTTT CASSYVDRGNSPLHF
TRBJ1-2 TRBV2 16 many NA TGTGCCAGCAGTGAATTCTCGCCCAGTTCTAACTATGGCTACACCTTC CASSEFSPSSNYGYTF
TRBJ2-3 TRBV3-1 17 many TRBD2 TGTGCCAGCAGCCAAGAAGGCGCGGGAGGGCTGGGAGATACGCAGTATTTT CASSQEGAGGLGDTQYF
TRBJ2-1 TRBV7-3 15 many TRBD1 TGTGCCAGCAGCTCCCGCCCGACAGGGATAAATGAGCAGTTCTTC CASSSRPTGINEQFF
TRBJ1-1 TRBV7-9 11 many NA TGTGCCAGCCTGATGAACACTGAAGCTTTCTTT CASLMNTEAFF
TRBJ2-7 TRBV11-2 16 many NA TGTGCCAGCAGCTTAGAGGCCGACAGCCCAGCTCGAGAGCAGTACTTC CASSLEADSPAREQYF
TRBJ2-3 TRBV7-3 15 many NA TGTGCCAGCAGCCGCGATGGGGGTGGCACAGATACGCAGTATTTT CASSRDGGGTDTQYF
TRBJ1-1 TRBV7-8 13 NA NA TGTGCCAGCAGCTTAGTTCTCCGCGCTGAAGCTTTCTTT CASSLVLRAEAFF
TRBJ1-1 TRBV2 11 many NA TGTGCCAGCAAAGGGAACACTGAAGCTTTCTTT CASKGNTEAFF
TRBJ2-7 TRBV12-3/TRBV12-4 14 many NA TGTGCCAGCAGTGTAAACCGGGCCTCCTACGAGCAGTACTTC CASSVNRASYEQYF